Listed below are T cell receptor beta chains from one sample, sequenced in a study of cytomegalovirus exposure and HLA in healthy donors. Some clones are missing from TCRdb's copy, which holds only in-frame ones; the method was immunoSEQ multiplex PCR. The sample lists under 200,000 clones, roughly 13% occurring once. The sample comprised PBMCs. The receptor set was obtained from a man aged 45-65 years in good health and CMV-seropositive. CDR3s include the opening cysteine and the closing phenylalanine or tryptophan. D genes are given only for firm matches. Size tells how often a clone was seen (once, few, many) or the class of an expanded clone, and some rows leave it out.

clone_size,j_call,d_call,v_call,cdr3_aa
few,TRBJ2-6,TRBD1,TRBV7-6,CASSSSPGGSGANVLTF
few,TRBJ2-7,.,TRBV7-8,CASSLVGQGDREQYF
.,TRBJ2-3,TRBD1,TRBV18,CASSPLGGLTDTQYF
many,TRBJ2-1,TRBD1,TRBV29-1,CSVLETGKNEQFF
few,TRBJ1-1,.,TRBV4-2,CASSQDGGTEAFF
once,TRBJ2-3,TRBD2,TRBV6-4,CASSHGLAGGDTQYF
.,TRBJ2-2,.,TRBV28,CASTGRTGELFF
.,TRBJ1-3,.,TRBV5-4,CASSLSGSGNTIYF
few,TRBJ1-2,.,TRBV6-5,CASISSGAGGYTF
.,TRBJ1-1,.,TRBV6-1,CASSAVMNTEAFF
.,TRBJ2-7,.,TRBV29-1,CSVEDPGGYEQYF
.,TRBJ1-2,TRBD1,TRBV27,CASGGDSGGYGYTF
few,TRBJ1-2,.,TRBV7-9,CASSPGRGIGYTF
few,TRBJ1-1,.,TRBV5-1,CASSGQLNTEAFF
few,TRBJ1-2,.,TRBV11-2,CASSLVSYGYTF
.,TRBJ2-1,.,TRBV7-9,CASSLGEYNEQFF
.,TRBJ2-3,.,TRBV28,CASSYPSGRRDTQYF
.,TRBJ1-1,.,TRBV27,CASSYPLNTEAFF
few,TRBJ2-5,TRBD1,TRBV2,CASSEARGPKTQYF
.,TRBJ2-1,TRBD1,TRBV6-1,CASSDRQGGHNEQFF
few,TRBJ1-1,.,TRBV28,CASQRPPWGLEAFF
.,TRBJ1-5,.,TRBV19,CASSISRGSNQPQHF
.,TRBJ2-2,.,TRBV4-3,CASSPQGTTRRGGELFF
many,TRBJ1-3,TRBD1,TRBV4-3,CASSQDLPGGYGNTIYF
.,TRBJ2-3,.,TRBV7-9,CASSYDRSGTDTQYF
few,TRBJ2-1,TRBD2,TRBV19,CASRTPGLASNEQFF
few,TRBJ2-5,.,TRBV7-2,CASSLEARGTQYF
few,TRBJ2-5,.,TRBV6-1,CASDSSQAGDETQYF
.,TRBJ1-4,TRBD1,TRBV7-9,CASSLPGQLNEKLFF
.,TRBJ1-2,.,TRBV7-2,CASRLARDYGYTF
.,TRBJ1-2,.,TRBV30,CAWSARTNYGYTF
many,TRBJ1-5,TRBD1,TRBV15,CATSNPGQVHQPQHF
few,TRBJ1-4,.,TRBV29-1,CSSLGPGEKLFF
once,TRBJ2-1,TRBD2,TRBV11-2,CASSLDRLANEQFF
few,TRBJ2-2,.,TRBV5-1,CASSLGRDIAGELFF
few,TRBJ2-1,TRBD1,TRBV5-1,CASSSGTGGYNEQFF
.,TRBJ2-6,.,TRBV4-1,CASSLTWGAGANVLTF
.,TRBJ1-4,.,TRBV18,CASSPKSLEKLFF
.,TRBJ1-5,TRBD1,TRBV2,CASSALWDRGDQHQHF
.,TRBJ1-1,.,TRBV5-4,CASSLARGHAFF
few,TRBJ2-1,.,TRBV29-1,CSGGQRHNNEQFF
.,TRBJ1-1,TRBD1,TRBV7-7,CASSPGGRGTEAFF
few,TRBJ1-1,.,TRBV9,CASSVTGLNTEAFF
few,TRBJ2-1,TRBD2,TRBV4-3,CASSQDGLAGGPYNEQFF
.,TRBJ1-4,.,TRBV28,CASSLPGRINEKLFF
.,TRBJ1-1,TRBD1,TRBV6-5,CASSNPGTGPTEAFF
few,TRBJ2-3,TRBD1,TRBV7-2,CASSPGQATDTQYF
.,TRBJ2-5,.,TRBV7-2,CASSFEMRYQETQYF
few,TRBJ2-3,TRBD2,TRBV4-3,CASSQDGLAASTDTQYF
few,TRBJ2-1,.,TRBV5-6,CASSSRVEQFF
.,TRBJ1-2,TRBD1,TRBV6-5,CASRGQVRYGYTF
.,TRBJ1-1,.,TRBV11-3,CASSLDSWQGRTEAFF
.,TRBJ2-7,.,TRBV4-2,CASSQESSRAVYEQYF
few,TRBJ2-1,TRBD1,TRBV4-3,CASSQEGQSYNEQFF